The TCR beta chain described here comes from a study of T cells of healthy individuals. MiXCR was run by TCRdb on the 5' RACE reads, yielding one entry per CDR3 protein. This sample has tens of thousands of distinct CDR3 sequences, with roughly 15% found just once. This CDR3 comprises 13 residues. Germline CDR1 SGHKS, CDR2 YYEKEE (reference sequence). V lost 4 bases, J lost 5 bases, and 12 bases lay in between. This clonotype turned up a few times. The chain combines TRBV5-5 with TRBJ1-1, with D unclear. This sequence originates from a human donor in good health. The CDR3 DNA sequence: TGTGCCAGCAGCCCGGGGATTGGGACTGAAGCTTTCTTT. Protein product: CASSPGIGTEAFF.